These 8 T cell receptor beta chains came from one sample sequenced in a study of CD8+ T cells in alopecia areata. RNA, once extracted, was reverse transcribed into cDNA for use as the sequencing template. Profiling relied on immunoSEQ multiplex PCR, and the TCRdb table lists in-frame clones only, not all of them. The sample comprises 120,000 to 150,000 clones, roughly 50% of which are singletons, and approximately 6.8% rests with the top ten. The sequencing sample was made of CD4+ T cells sorted from blood. These receptors all stem from a human donor with alopecia areata.

This chain links TRBV9 with TRBJ2-5; D may be TRBD2 (7 bases). Germline CDR1 and CDR2: SGDLS and YYNGEE. Trimming pared 3 bases from V and 4 bases from J, leaving 25 bases between. The CDR3 has 18 residues. In DNA, the CDR3 is TGTGCCAGCAGCGAGGGGGGACTAAGCGGCCAGCCGGTAGAGACCCAGTACTTC. This encodes CASSEGGLSGQPVETQYF.

The genes are TRBV28 and TRBJ2-1; 12 nucleotides match TRBD2. The CDR3 is 14 residues long. Germline V gene sequence: CDR1 MDHEN, CDR2 SYDVKM. The ends lost 6 bases at V and 4 bases at J; junction bases unmatched: 1. The CDR3 is CASSTSGRYNEQFF. The DNA of the CDR3 is TGTGCCAGCAGCACTAGCGGGAGGTACAATGAGCAGTTCTTC.

This clone was detected only a few times. The chain combines TRBV19 with TRBJ2-3; 7 bases are shared with TRBD1. The CDR3 runs to 14 residues. CDR1 is LNHDA, CDR2 SQIVND, per germline (reference sequence). V lost 7 bases to trimming and J lost 4 bases; unmatched junction nucleotides: 8. The CDR3 is CASTPGQPPDTQYF. Here the CDR3 DNA reads TGTGCCAGTACCCCGGGACAGCCTCCAGATACGCAGTATTTT.

The chain uses TRBV6-5 and TRBJ2-3; D is uncertain. The germline V gene encodes CDR1 MNHEY and CDR2 SVGAGI. V shed 6 bases and J shed 3 bases, with 7 bases lying between them. The CDR3 totals 12 residues. CDR3 coding DNA: TGTGCCAGCAGGACCGGGACAGATACGCAGTATTTT. Protein product: CASRTGTDTQYF.

The V call is TRBV28, the J call TRBJ2-5; D unresolved. V lost 2 bases to trimming and J lost 2 bases, with 9 bases between them. CDR1 is MDHEN, CDR2 SYDVKM, per germline. The CDR3 has 14 residues. CDR3 amino acids: CASSLGGKQETQYF. The CDR3 DNA follows: TGTGCCAGCAGTTTAGGCGGCAAGCAAGAGACCCAGTACTTC.

This clone was seen only a few times. The CDR3 reads CSVGQDIATEAFF. Written as DNA, the CDR3 is TGCAGCGTCGGACAGGATATCGCCACTGAAGCTTTCTTT. The V gene is TRBV29-1, the J gene TRBJ1-1; the match to TRBD1 covers 7 bases. The CDR3 extends over 13 amino acids. After removal of 6 bases from V and 4 bases from J, the junction contained 8 bases not matched to a gene. Germline V gene lookup returns CDR1 SQVTM and CDR2 ANQGSEA.

J is TRBJ2-2 and V is TRBV6-5; D uncertain. The V and J ends lost 0 bases and 3 bases respectively, with 8 bases between them. The CDR3 is made up of 15 amino acids. Germline V CDR1 and CDR2: MNHEY, SVGAGI. CDR3 amino acids: CASSYSTQHTGELFF. The CDR3 DNA is TGTGCCAGCAGTTACTCGACCCAGCACACCGGGGAGCTGTTTTTT.

This clone has more than one count but fewer than ten. V is TRBV5-4 and J is TRBJ2-5; possible D gene TRBD1, 6 bases. Germline V CDR1 and CDR2: SGHNT, YYREEE (reference sequence). The ends were cut back, 0 bases at V and 5 bases at J, with 11 bases in the middle. This CDR3 comprises 14 residues. The CDR3 sequence is CASSLGRGLETQYF. CDR3 in DNA: TGTGCCAGCAGCTTGGGCAGGGGCTTGGAGACCCAGTACTTC.